Each of the 25 T cell receptor beta chains below was sequenced from the same sample in a study of T cell changes during pregnancy in multiple sclerosis. Generated by immunoSEQ multiplex PCR, the TCRdb table keeps only in-frame clones and is missing some. The sample records roughly 53,000 clones, approximately 92% being singletons. The specimen was CD4+ T cells from peripheral blood mononuclear cells, collected in the third trimester of pregnancy. The receptors shown here come from a female donor with multiple sclerosis, enrolled in a pregnancy study.

The chain uses TRBV5-4 and TRBJ2-6, with D possibly TRBD2 on 5 matching bases. Trimming pared 4 bases from V and 2 bases from J, leaving 10 bases between. This CDR3 comprises 15 residues. CDR1 SGHNT and CDR2 YYREEE come from the germline V gene (reference sequence). CDR3 residues: CASSKEVAGANVLTF. CDR3 bases: TGTGCCAGCAGCAAGGAGGTCGCTGGGGCCAACGTCCTGACTTTC.

The rearrangement joins TRBV10-3 to TRBJ2-7; maybe TRBD2 (5 bases). Per the germline V gene, CDR1 is ENHRY and CDR2 is SYGVKD. There are 14 residues in the CDR3. The germline V and J ends were trimmed by 10 bases and 3 bases, with 19 bases remaining between them. In DNA, the CDR3 is TGTGCCACCAACCAAGAGGGCCGAATCTACGAGCAGTACTTC. This codes for CATNQEGRIYEQYF.

V gene TRBV28 combines with J gene TRBJ2-5; no definite D call. The V end was cut by 4 bases, the J end by 6 bases, with 9 bases between. The CDR3 is 12 residues long. Germline-derived CDR1 and CDR2 are MDHEN and SYDVKM. The DNA for the CDR3 is TGTGCCAGCAGTTCCAACAGAAAGACCCAGTACTTC. Translated, it gives CASSSNRKTQYF.

The V call is TRBV19, the J call TRBJ1-1; possibly TRBD1 for D (6 bases). Germline CDR1 and CDR2: LNHDA and SQIVND (reference sequence). This CDR3 spans 14 amino acids. The germline V and J ends were trimmed by 1 base and 1 base, with 7 bases remaining between them. CDR3 sequence reads: CASSIVQGNTEAFF. The CDR3 DNA reads TGTGCCAGTAGTATAGTACAGGGGAACACTGAAGCTTTCTTT.

V gene TRBV9 combines with J gene TRBJ1-2, with a possible D match to TRBD1 (5 bases). Looked up from germline, CDR1 is SGDLS and CDR2 is YYNGEE. The length of the CDR3 is 15 residues. The V gene lost 6 bases and the J gene lost 2 bases, with 17 bases spanning the gap. The DNA of the CDR3 is TGTGCCAGCACCGCCGGGGGGGAGTTCAACTATGGCTACACCTTC. Protein product: CASTAGGEFNYGYTF.

The J gene is TRBJ2-1, the V gene TRBV6-1, with TRBD1 as a possible D gene (6 bases). Germline lookup yields CDR1 MNHNS and CDR2 SASEGT. Trimming pared 3 bases from V and 3 bases from J, leaving 12 bases between. This CDR3 contains 15 residues. In DNA, the CDR3 is TGTGCCAGCAGTGAGTCGGCAGGGGTCTACAATGAGCAGTTCTTC. It encodes CASSESAGVYNEQFF.

This clone was recorded once. The gene calls are TRBV5-4 and TRBJ2-5, with 8 nucleotides matching TRBD1. Germline assignment: CDR1 SGHNT and CDR2 YYREEE (reference sequence). J lost 0 bases, V lost 4 bases, and 8 bases had no gene match. The CDR3 consists of 16 residues. The CDR3 spells CASSRPGQAHQETQYF. CDR3 in DNA: TGTGCCAGCAGCAGACCGGGACAGGCCCACCAAGAGACCCAGTACTTC. The whole variable domain, remainder taken from reference TRBV5-4 and TRBJ2-5, is ETGVTQSPTHLIKTRGQQVTLRCSSQSGHNTVSWYQQALGQGPQFIFQYYREEENGRGNFPPRFSGLQFPNYSSELNVNALELDDSALYLCASSRPGQAHQETQYFGPGTRLLVL.

In DNA form, the CDR3 reads TGTGCCAGCAGCGTAGTTACCGGTGCCTTGGATACGCAGTATTTT. Residues: CASSVVTGALDTQYF. The chain carries TRBV9 and TRBJ2-3, with D hard to call. Trimming shortened V by 0 bases and J by 6 bases, and 14 bases separated the two germline ends. Germline V gene data show CDR1 as SGDLS and CDR2 as YYNGEE. The CDR3 is made up of 15 amino acids.

This sequence joins TRBV4-1 and TRBJ1-2; 9 bases align to TRBD1. Germline V gene sequence: CDR1 MGHRA, CDR2 YSYEKL. The ends lost 1 base at V and 6 bases at J; junction bases unmatched: 9. The CDR3 contains 16 residues. As DNA, the CDR3 is TGCGCCAGCAGCCAAGGGTCCGGGACAGGGAAGGATGGCTACACCTTC. It is translated as CASSQGSGTGKDGYTF.

The chain links TRBV15 to TRBJ2-1, with TRBD1 matching 9 bases. The junction had 3 bases not matched to a gene; V was cut back by 5 bases and J by 7 bases. The germline V gene has CDR1 LNHNV and CDR2 YYDKDF (reference sequence). The CDR3 runs 13 residues. In nucleotides, the CDR3 is TGTGCCACCAGCCCCGGGACAGGGAATGAGCAGTTCTTC. This gives the protein CATSPGTGNEQFF.

This clone was seen just once. V is TRBV2 and J is TRBJ2-7; TRBD2 agrees at 15 bases. Germline loops: CDR1 SNHLY, CDR2 FYNNEI. V lost 5 bases to trimming and J lost 7 bases; unmatched junction nucleotides: 3. The CDR3 extends over 14 amino acids. CDR3 protein: CASSPGTSGREQYF. DNA of the CDR3: TGTGCCAGCAGTCCGGGGACTAGCGGGAGGGAGCAGTACTTC.

The chain joins TRBV18 to TRBJ1-5; D perhaps matches TRBD1 (6 bases). The germline gives CDR1 KGHSH, CDR2 LQKENI. Trimming shortened V by 3 bases and J by 6 bases, and 12 bases separated the two germline ends. The CDR3 extends over 14 amino acids. CDR3 sequence (DNA): TGTGCCAGCTCACCGGTGGGGGCAGGTCAGCCCCAGCATTTT. Translating it yields CASSPVGAGQPQHF.

CDR3 nucleotides: TGCGCCAGCAGCTTGGGTAGCGGGAGCTTTCATGAGCAGTTCTTC. Its translation: CASSLGSGSFHEQFF. This chain joins TRBV5-1 and TRBJ2-1, with TRBD2 matching over 9 bases. Germline V gives CDR1 SGHRS, CDR2 YFSETQ. The CDR3 length is 15 residues. The ends lost 0 bases at V and 8 bases at J; junction bases unmatched: 6.

The J gene is TRBJ2-6, the V gene TRBV5-5, with TRBD1 identical over 11 bases. V lost 1 base, J lost 4 bases, and 13 bases stayed unmatched. The CDR3 runs to 20 residues. Germline CDR1 is SGHKS and CDR2 is YYEKEE (reference sequence). The CDR3 DNA follows: TGTGCCAGCAGCTTGTTGATCGTGGACAGGGGGCGAGGAGGGGCCAACGTCCTGACTTTC. Residues: CASSLLIVDRGRGGANVLTF.

The J gene is TRBJ2-5, the V gene TRBV29-1; no definite D call. The CDR3 loop spans 11 amino acids. Trimming pared 3 bases from V and 5 bases from J, leaving 7 bases between. From germline, CDR1 is SQVTM and CDR2 ANQGSEA. CDR3 coding DNA: TGCAGCGTTGACGGCAGGGAGACCCAGTACTTC. This translates into CSVDGRETQYF.

The rearrangement uses TRBV2 and TRBJ1-2; the match to TRBD1 covers 9 bases. Per the germline V gene, CDR1 is SNHLY and CDR2 is FYNNEI. V shed 3 bases, J shed 5 bases, and the junction held 4 bases outside the gene matches. This CDR3 is built from 14 residues. This CDR3 is CASSEEGQGYGYTF. The DNA for the CDR3 is TGTGCCAGCAGTGAGGAGGGACAGGGTTATGGCTACACCTTC.

The J gene is TRBJ1-2, the V gene TRBV6-1; possibly TRBD1 for D (5 bases). CDR1 is MNHNS and CDR2 is SASEGT in the germline V gene. CDR3 length: 14 amino acids. Trimming pared 6 bases from V and 4 bases from J, leaving 15 bases between. The CDR3 is CASRVQGLPYGYTF. CDR3 DNA: TGTGCCAGCAGAGTCCAGGGCTTGCCCTATGGCTACACCTTC.

This clone was seen only once. The chain uses TRBV5-6 and TRBJ1-1, with D possibly being TRBD1 (5 bases). Germline CDR1 and CDR2: SGHDT and YYEEEE. CDR3 length: 16 amino acids. V was cut by 0 bases and J by 2 bases, with 14 bases left in between. CDR3 sequence: CASSLVGFTGNTEAFF. For the CDR3, the DNA is TGTGCCAGCAGCTTGGTGGGGTTTACAGGTAACACTGAAGCTTTCTTT.

The chain recombines TRBV18 with TRBJ2-7, with TRBD2 matching over 10 bases. The CDR3 consists of 15 residues. V shed 3 bases and J 7 bases; nucleotides not matched to a gene: 9. Per the germline V gene, CDR1 is KGHSH and CDR2 is LQKENI. CDR3 bases: TGTGCCAGCTCACCCCAGCGGGAGGGCCTGGGAGAGCAGTACTTC. This codes for CASSPQREGLGEQYF.

The chain carries TRBV28 and TRBJ1-1; 8 positions match TRBD1. The germline V gene encodes CDR1 MDHEN and CDR2 SYDVKM. The CDR3 totals 15 residues. V was clipped by 5 bases and J by 4 bases; unmatched bases: 9. CDR3 sequence (DNA): TGTGCCAGCAGTGATATGACAGGGGTGGGCACTGAAGCTTTCTTT. The encoded protein is CASSDMTGVGTEAFF.

The chain carries TRBV27 and TRBJ2-7; TRBD2 might be the D (5 bases). Germline lookup yields CDR1 MNHEY and CDR2 SMNVEV (reference sequence). The V end lost 3 bases, the J end lost 7 bases, and 31 bases lay between the germline ends. This CDR3 is built from 19 residues. CDR3 DNA sequence: TGTGCCAGCAGTTTTTCTTCCTTGATAGCGCCCCGAAATCTGGGGGAGCAGTACTTC. Its protein product is CASSFSSLIAPRNLGEQYF.

This clone has only one observation. The rearrangement links TRBV29-1 to TRBJ2-1; 8 nucleotides align to TRBD1. V was pared by 5 bases and J by 6 bases, with 3 bases of the junction left unmatched. CDR1 and CDR2 from the germline V gene are SQVTM and ANQGSEA. The CDR3 length is 12 residues. This CDR3 is CSVITGGNEQFF. CDR3 in DNA: TGCAGCGTTATAACAGGGGGCAATGAGCAGTTCTTC.

The chain recombines TRBV6-6 with TRBJ1-4; D remains ambiguous. CDR1 and CDR2 from the germline V gene are MNHNY and SVGAGI (reference sequence). This CDR3 is built from 15 residues. V was shortened by 7 bases and J by 6 bases, with 18 bases between the two germline ends. The CDR3: CASIIKAGIDEKLFF. The CDR3 bases are TGTGCCAGCATCATAAAGGCGGGGATCGATGAAAAACTGTTTTTT.

J is TRBJ2-5 and V is TRBV28; the match to TRBD1 covers 8 bases. Germline V gene lookup returns CDR1 MDHEN and CDR2 SYDVKM. Unmatched junction bases numbered 0, after V lost 5 bases and J lost 1 base. This CDR3 spans 13 amino acids. CDR3 nucleotide sequence: TGTGCCAGCAGTGGACAGGGCCAAGAGACCCAGTACTTC. Translation: CASSGQGQETQYF.

The gene calls are TRBV7-9 and TRBJ2-7; the D is unclear. V shed 5 bases and J shed 0 bases, with 17 bases lying between them. The CDR3 is 16 amino acids. CDR1 and CDR2 (germline): SEHNR, FQNEAQ (reference sequence). As DNA, the CDR3 is TGTGCCAGCAGCCCCTTGGCAGGCCCCGACTCCTACGAGCAGTACTTC. Translating gives CASSPLAGPDSYEQYF.